Following are 28 T cell receptor beta chains from one sample sequenced in a study of T cell responses to AZD1222 COVID-19 vaccine. This table comes from immunoSEQ multiplex PCR, and its TCRdb copy is limited to in-frame clones, with some not included. The sample lists more than 110,000 clones; about nine tenths were seen once. The input for sequencing was peripheral blood, taken on day 0 of AZD1222 vaccination. These receptor sequences come from an adult in good health.

CDR3 DNA: TGTGCCAGCTCATCTCGGACAGGGCTGAACACTGAAGCTTTCTTT. Protein product: CASSSRTGLNTEAFF. The V and J genes are TRBV18 and TRBJ1-1; TRBD1 agrees at 8 bases. Unmatched junction bases numbered 5, after V lost 5 bases and J lost 0 bases. CDR3 length: 15 residues. Per germline, CDR1 KGHSH and CDR2 LQKENI.

This clone has a single count. The rearrangement joins TRBV19 to TRBJ1-3, with D unresolved. Between the trimmed V and J ends, which lost 3 bases and 0 bases, there was a span of 3 bases. CDR1 and CDR2 (germline): LNHDA, SQIVND (reference sequence). The CDR3 totals 13 residues. CDR3 sequence: CASSMGSGNTIYF. The CDR3 DNA reads TGTGCCAGTAGTATGGGCTCTGGAAACACCATATATTTT.

The chain employs TRBV9 and TRBJ2-3, with D uncertain. The CDR3 spans 15 residues. Trimming removed 0 bases at V and 5 bases at J, with 13 bases between. Germline V CDR1 and CDR2: SGDLS, YYNGEE. The CDR3 loop is CASSVGPSSVDTQYF. The DNA for the CDR3 is TGTGCCAGCAGCGTAGGTCCTAGTTCGGTAGATACGCAGTATTTT.

This clone was seen a handful of times. This chain connects TRBV7-3 to TRBJ2-2; no firm D call. This CDR3 is built from 14 residues. The germline V gene encodes CDR1 SGHTA and CDR2 FQGTGA. V lost 7 bases and J 5 bases, leaving 14 bases between the germline ends. The CDR3 reads CASKGSGLTGELFF. In nucleotides, the CDR3 is TGTGCCAGCAAAGGATCCGGGCTAACCGGGGAGCTGTTTTTT.

V is TRBV28 and J is TRBJ1-6, with unresolved D. V lost 8 bases to trimming and J lost 9 bases, with 5 bases between them. CDR1 is MDHEN and CDR2 is SYDVKM in the germline V gene. The CDR3 has 10 amino acids. The CDR3 protein is CASGGSPLHF. The CDR3, as DNA: TGTGCCAGCGGAGGTTCACCCCTCCACTTT.

The gene calls are TRBV5-1 and TRBJ2-1, with D unresolved. The CDR3 is 12 amino acids. Looked up from germline, CDR1 is SGHRS and CDR2 is YFSETQ. The V gene lost 4 bases and the J gene lost 7 bases, with 9 bases spanning the gap. In nucleotides, the CDR3 is TGCGCCAGCAGCGCCTCTTCGAATGAGCAGTTCTTC. Amino acid sequence: CASSASSNEQFF.

The genes are TRBV19 and TRBJ2-7; TRBD1 matches at 12 bases. Looked up from germline, CDR1 is LNHDA and CDR2 is SQIVND (reference sequence). CDR3 length: 17 amino acids. Trimming took 4 bases from V and 5 from J; bases not matched to a gene: 12. CDR3 nucleotide sequence: TGTGCCAGTAGTAAGAACCCAGGGACAGGGGGCAAACACGAGCAGTACTTC. This gives the protein CASSKNPGTGGKHEQYF.

This chain joins TRBV6-4 and TRBJ2-5, with 12 nucleotides matching TRBD2. CDR1 is MRHNA and CDR2 is SNTAGT in the germline V gene. This CDR3 comprises 18 residues. V lost 3 bases to trimming and J lost 1 base; unmatched junction nucleotides: 9. The CDR3 nucleotides read TGTGCCAGCAGTGATCTAGCGGGGGGGCGGGTGATCCAAGAGACCCAGTACTTC. Encoded protein: CASSDLAGGRVIQETQYF.

J is TRBJ1-2 and V is TRBV12-3 or TRBV12-4, with D unresolved. The CDR3 has 13 amino acids. V lost 6 bases and J 4 bases, leaving 12 bases between the germline ends. CDR3 sequence (DNA): TGTGCCAGCAGCCCTCGAGGGAGCTATGGCTACACCTTC. Amino acid sequence: CASSPRGSYGYTF.

The rearrangement uses TRBV10-3 and TRBJ1-1; D might be TRBD1 (6 bases). The CDR3 length is 13 residues. The germline V gene encodes CDR1 ENHRY and CDR2 SYGVKD. V shed 5 bases and J shed 5 bases, with 12 bases lying between them. CDR3 nucleotides: TGTGCCATCAGTCAACAGGGAGGAACTGAAGCTTTCTTT. Translating gives CAISQQGGTEAFF.

The chain is built from TRBV5-1 and TRBJ1-6; D not resolved. The CDR3 consists of 14 residues. Trimming stripped 1 base from V and 4 bases from J, with 6 bases between. Germline values: CDR1 SGHRS, CDR2 YFSETQ. The CDR3 region has the DNA TGCGCCAGCAGCTTGACATGGTATAATTCACCCCTCCACTTT. Its translation: CASSLTWYNSPLHF.

This clone came up once. The CDR3 sequence is CASSLSLNTEAFF. The CDR3 region has the DNA TGTGCCAGCAGTTTATCGTTGAACACTGAAGCTTTCTTT. This sequence joins TRBV27 and TRBJ1-1; D uncertain. Germline CDR1 reads MNHEY; CDR2 reads SMNVEV (reference sequence). The CDR3 length is 13 residues. Between the trimmed V and J ends, which lost 0 bases and 0 bases, there was a span of 2 bases.

The chain joins TRBV28 to TRBJ1-4; 8 nucleotides match TRBD1. Germline values: CDR1 MDHEN, CDR2 SYDVKM. This CDR3 contains 16 residues. The V gene end was trimmed by 4 bases and the J gene end by 0 bases; junction bases not matched to a gene: 4. CDR3 amino acids: CASSSTGEATNEKLFF. The CDR3 bases are TGTGCCAGCAGTTCGACAGGGGAAGCAACTAATGAAAAACTGTTTTTT.

The chain joins TRBV5-4 to TRBJ2-3; tentatively, D is TRBD2 (6 bases). CDR1 and CDR2 (germline): SGHNT, YYREEE (reference sequence). The CDR3 spans 16 residues. V lost 7 bases and J 0 bases, leaving 18 bases between the germline ends. The CDR3 loop is CASSPPASASTDTQYF. DNA of the CDR3: TGTGCCAGCTCCCCGCCGGCTAGCGCTAGCACAGATACGCAGTATTTT.

This chain links TRBV27 with TRBJ2-7; tentatively, D is TRBD1 or TRBD2 (7 bases each). From germline, CDR1 is MNHEY and CDR2 SMNVEV (reference sequence). The CDR3 totals 15 residues. Trimming took off 4 bases at V and 0 bases at J, with 13 bases between the two ends. The CDR3 protein is CASSYQGGSSYEQYF. The CDR3 coding sequence is TGTGCCAGCAGTTATCAGGGGGGGAGCTCCTACGAGCAGTACTTC.

V is TRBV2 and J is TRBJ1-2; the D is unclear. This CDR3 comprises 10 residues. The germline gives CDR1 SNHLY, CDR2 FYNNEI. Trimming left V 3 bases short and J 7 bases short, with 3 bases between. The CDR3 DNA reads as TGTGCCAGCAGTGATGTTGGCTACACCTTC. Translating gives CASSDVGYTF.

This chain joins TRBV6-1 and TRBJ2-7, with D possibly being TRBD1 or TRBD2 (5 bases each). The CDR3 runs to 17 residues. Trimming left V 2 bases short and J 3 bases short, with 20 bases between. The V gene's germline CDR1 is MNHNS and CDR2 SASEGT. The CDR3 sequence is CASSEWGLGQPYYEQYF. The CDR3 coding sequence is TGTGCCAGCAGTGAATGGGGGTTGGGGCAGCCCTACTACGAGCAGTACTTC.

V and J are TRBV20-1 and TRBJ1-2, with D possibly matching TRBD1 (5 bases). Trimming cost V 3 bases and J 7 bases, with 15 bases left between them. The CDR3 length is 13 residues. The germline V gene has CDR1 DFQATT and CDR2 SNEGSKA (reference sequence). CDR3 in amino acids: CSASRWGDSGYTF. CDR3 DNA: TGCAGTGCTAGTCGGTGGGGGGACTCTGGCTACACCTTC.

The chain recombines TRBV30 with TRBJ1-4; no clear D. Trimming took 6 bases from V and 7 from J, leaving 9 bases between them. The germline gives CDR1 GTSNPN, CDR2 SVGIG (reference sequence). The CDR3 covers 11 residues. The CDR3 here is CACQMVEKLFF. The CDR3 bases are TGTGCCTGCCAGATGGTTGAAAAACTGTTTTTT.

This chain joins TRBV5-1 and TRBJ1-2, with 8 nucleotides matching TRBD1. The CDR3 has 14 amino acids. Germline assignment: CDR1 SGHRS and CDR2 YFSETQ. V lost 4 bases to trimming and J lost 7 bases; unmatched junction nucleotides: 9. In DNA, the CDR3 is TGCGCCAGCAGCATACGGACAGGGAACGGTGGCTACACCTTC. Translating it yields CASSIRTGNGGYTF.

The gene calls are TRBV28 and TRBJ2-7; tentative D call: TRBD1 (6 bases). The CDR3 runs to 14 residues. Germline V gives CDR1 MDHEN, CDR2 SYDVKM. With 2 bases removed from V and 4 bases from J, the gap between germline ends came to 12 bases. The CDR3 sequence: CASSLQPTGYEQYF. CDR3 nucleotide sequence: TGTGCCAGCAGTTTACAACCCACAGGGTACGAGCAGTACTTC.

The genes are TRBV5-6 and TRBJ2-1; D possibly corresponds to TRBD1 (6 bases). This CDR3 is 15 amino acids long. The germline CDR1 and CDR2 sequences are SGHDT and YYEEEE. The V and J ends lost 4 bases and 4 bases respectively, with 15 bases between them. In nucleotides, the CDR3 is TGTGCCAGCAGCCCGGACAGACCACATTACAATGAGCAGTTCTTC. Translating gives CASSPDRPHYNEQFF.

This chain links TRBV6-1 with TRBJ1-1; D is undetermined. The CDR3 length is 18 residues. The V end was cut by 0 bases, the J end by 0 bases, with 17 bases between. Germline assignment: CDR1 MNHNS and CDR2 SASEGT. CDR3 in amino acids: CASSEAPGLFAMNTEAFF. The CDR3 DNA follows: TGTGCCAGCAGTGAAGCGCCGGGCCTTTTCGCCATGAACACTGAAGCTTTCTTT.

V is TRBV6-5 and J is TRBJ1-2; 8 bases are a match to TRBD1. Germline V gene sequence: CDR1 MNHEY, CDR2 SVGAGI. With 6 bases clipped from V and 4 bases from J, the junction kept 10 bases outside the gene matches. CDR3 length: 15 residues. CDR3 residues: CASSQGQGVGYGYTF. The CDR3 nucleotides are TGTGCCAGCAGCCAAGGACAGGGAGTGGGCTATGGCTACACCTTC.

V gene TRBV3-1 (or the pseudogene TRBV3-2) combines with J gene TRBJ2-7; D uncertain. Germline CDR1 reads LGHDT; CDR2 reads YNNKEL (reference sequence). This CDR3 is 13 amino acids long. V shed 1 base and J shed 0 bases, with 4 bases lying between them. DNA of the CDR3: TGTGCCAGCAGCCAAGTTCTCTCCTACGAGCAGTACTTC. Its translation: CASSQVLSYEQYF.

This chain joins TRBV10-3 and TRBJ1-3; no reliable D call. Trimming took 2 bases from V and 8 from J, leaving 19 bases between them. The length of the CDR3 is 16 residues. Germline V gives CDR1 ENHRY, CDR2 SYGVKD. In DNA form, the CDR3 reads TGTGCCATCAGTGAGCCCCAGATGCGGCTCGGGGACACCATATATTTT. It codes for CAISEPQMRLGDTIYF.

The chain joins TRBV13 to TRBJ2-3; the D gene is possibly TRBD2 (5 bases). The V end was cut by 3 bases, the J end by 4 bases, with 5 bases between. CDR1 is PRHDT, CDR2 FYEKMQ, per germline (reference sequence). The CDR3 sequence is 12 residues long. CDR3 loop: CASSFGADTQYF. CDR3 coding DNA: TGTGCCAGCAGCTTCGGGGCAGATACGCAGTATTTT.

This chain uses TRBV7-9 with TRBJ1-3; D unclear. This CDR3 is built from 15 residues. The V gene lost 6 bases and the J gene lost 1 base, with 13 bases spanning the gap. CDR1 SEHNR and CDR2 FQNEAQ come from the germline V gene (reference sequence). The CDR3 is CASRLLGGSGNTIYF. CDR3 DNA sequence: TGTGCCAGCAGGCTCCTGGGAGGTTCTGGAAACACCATATATTTT.